This T cell receptor beta chain was captured by sequencing in a study of CD8+CD57+ T cells in acquired aplastic anemia listed by TCRdb under 2018. Background for the entire study: On average, sorted CD4+ and CD8+ cells yielded 3.2 ug of extracted DNA, with a range of about 0.18 to 30 ug. Healthy donor samples averaged approximately 10 million reads for CD4+ and approximately 11 million for CD8+ cells.

TCR repertoires of sorted CD4+ and CD8+ blood T cells from severe aplastic anemia patients and healthy subjects were deep-sequenced in the study. Ficoll-Paque density gradient centrifugation was used to isolate peripheral blood mononuclear cells. Before DNA extraction, CD4+ and CD8+ T cells were sorted by FACS or by magnetic beads. Genomic DNA served as template for TCR beta VDJ combination and CDR3 sequence profiling. TCR repertoire sequencing was run on an Illumina HiSeq 2000. In the authors' own workflow: Repertoires were assessed using TRBV/TRBJ rearrangement plots, CDR3 size and DJ length profiles, and Simpson's diversity index. The most abundant DNA sequence in the deep sequencing data was defined as the immunodominant clone. CDR3 amino acid sequences were screened for sharing across subjects and were compared with published repertoires and the VDJdb database. TCRdb applied fastp at Q25 and MiXCR to the public reads, then kept only in-frame beta chains. Rows with one shared CDR3 protein collapse into an entry with the most common genes and DNA. These V and J calls derive from TCRdb rather than the authors' analysis. The sample profile shows approximately 170,000 distinct CDR3 sequences; about three fifths of them were found once. The ten largest account for under 50% of the sample.

V sheds 5 bases and J sheds 9 bases, leaving 14 bases between their ends. The CDR3 covers 14 residues, taking in both the cysteine and the phenylalanine. The retained sequence is limited to the CDR3, 42 bases, with the frame set at the first base. CDR1 ENHRY and CDR2 SYGVKD were looked up in the germline V gene. Remarks on this clonotype: Its target antigen remains unknown. No base quality information exists; no much larger clone differs at one position.

Overall results and qualifications from the work: Although twenty-nine CD8+ CDR3 sequences were shared by patients and controls, these sequences appeared highly expressed in patients and within the immunodominant clones of patients. Patients and healthy controls showed no significant difference in CD8+ Simpson's diversity (P=0.060).

This receptor was identified in a human donor in good health. Rearrangement joined TRBV10-3 to TRBJ1-6, with TRBD1 perhaps the D gene, on 5 matching bases. What was sequenced was sorted CD4+, CD8+, or CD8+CD57+ T cells (not recorded which) from PBMCs. The bases read TGTGCCATCAGTACTTACGGGGCGGGTTCACCCCTCCACTTT. It encodes CAISTYGAGSPLHF.